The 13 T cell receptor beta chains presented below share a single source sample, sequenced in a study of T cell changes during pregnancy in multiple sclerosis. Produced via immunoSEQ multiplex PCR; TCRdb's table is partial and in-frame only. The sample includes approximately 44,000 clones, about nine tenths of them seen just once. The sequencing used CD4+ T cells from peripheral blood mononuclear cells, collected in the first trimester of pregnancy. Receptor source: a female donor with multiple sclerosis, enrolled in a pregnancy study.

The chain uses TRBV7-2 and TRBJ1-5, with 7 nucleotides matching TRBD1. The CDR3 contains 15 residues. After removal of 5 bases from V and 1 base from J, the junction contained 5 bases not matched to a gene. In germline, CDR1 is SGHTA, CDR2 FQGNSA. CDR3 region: CASSKQTGSNQPQHF. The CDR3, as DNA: TGTGCCAGCAGCAAGCAGACAGGGAGCAATCAGCCCCAGCATTTT.

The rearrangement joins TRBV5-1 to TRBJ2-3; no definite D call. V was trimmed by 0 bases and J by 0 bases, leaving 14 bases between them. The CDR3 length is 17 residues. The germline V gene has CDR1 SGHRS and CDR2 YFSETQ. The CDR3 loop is CASSLVGSAGSTDTQYF. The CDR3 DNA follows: TGCGCCAGCAGCTTGGTAGGTAGTGCCGGGAGCACAGATACGCAGTATTTT.

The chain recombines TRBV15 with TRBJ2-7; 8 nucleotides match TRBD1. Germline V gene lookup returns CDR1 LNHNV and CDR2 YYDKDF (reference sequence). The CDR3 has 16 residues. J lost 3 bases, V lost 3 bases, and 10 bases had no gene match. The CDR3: CATSSPTGTGDYEQYF. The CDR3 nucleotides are TGTGCCACCAGCAGCCCAACCGGGACAGGAGACTACGAGCAGTACTTC.

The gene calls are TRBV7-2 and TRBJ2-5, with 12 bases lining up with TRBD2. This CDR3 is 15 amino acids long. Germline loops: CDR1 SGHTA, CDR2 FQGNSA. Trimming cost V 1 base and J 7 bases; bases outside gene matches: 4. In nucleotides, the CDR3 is TGTGCCAGCAGCTTAGATCTAGCGGGGGGGACGACCCAGTACTTC. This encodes CASSLDLAGGTTQYF.

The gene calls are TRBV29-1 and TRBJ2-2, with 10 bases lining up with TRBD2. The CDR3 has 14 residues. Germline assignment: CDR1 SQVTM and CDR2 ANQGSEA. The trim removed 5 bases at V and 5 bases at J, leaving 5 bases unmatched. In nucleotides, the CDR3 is TGCAGCGTTCATAGCGGGAGGAGTACCGGGGAGCTGTTTTTT. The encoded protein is CSVHSGRSTGELFF.

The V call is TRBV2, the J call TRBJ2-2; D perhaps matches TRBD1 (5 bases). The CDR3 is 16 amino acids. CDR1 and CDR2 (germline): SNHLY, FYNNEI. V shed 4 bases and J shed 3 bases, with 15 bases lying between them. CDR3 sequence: CASSASRVFDTGELFF. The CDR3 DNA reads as TGTGCCAGCAGTGCTTCCAGGGTTTTTGACACCGGGGAGCTGTTTTTT. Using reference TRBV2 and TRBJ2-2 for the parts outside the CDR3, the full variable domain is EPEVTQTPSHQVTQMGQEVILRCVPISNHLYFYWYRQILGQKVEFLVSFYNNEISEKSEIFDDQFSVERPDGSNFTLKIRSTKLEDSAMYFCASSASRVFDTGELFFGEGSRLTVL.

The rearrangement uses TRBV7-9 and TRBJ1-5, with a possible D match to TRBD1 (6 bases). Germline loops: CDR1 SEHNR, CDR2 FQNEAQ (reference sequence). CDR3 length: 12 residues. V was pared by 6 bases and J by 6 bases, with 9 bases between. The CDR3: CASSTGLQPQHF. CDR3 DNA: TGTGCCAGCAGTACAGGGCTTCAGCCCCAGCATTTT.

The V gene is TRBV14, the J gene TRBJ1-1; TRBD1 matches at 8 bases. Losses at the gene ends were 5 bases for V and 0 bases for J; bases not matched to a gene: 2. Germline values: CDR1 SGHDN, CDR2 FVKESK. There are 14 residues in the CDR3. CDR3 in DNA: TGTGCCAGCAGCAAGGGACAGGTGAACACTGAAGCTTTCTTT. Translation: CASSKGQVNTEAFF.

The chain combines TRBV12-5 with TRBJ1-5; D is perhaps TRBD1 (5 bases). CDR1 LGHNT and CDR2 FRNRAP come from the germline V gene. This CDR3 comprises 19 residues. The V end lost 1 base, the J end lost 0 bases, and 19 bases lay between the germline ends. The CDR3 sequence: CASGLAQVNRDSSNQPQHF. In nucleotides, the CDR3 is TGTGCTAGTGGTTTGGCGCAAGTAAACCGGGACTCTAGCAATCAGCCCCAGCATTTT.

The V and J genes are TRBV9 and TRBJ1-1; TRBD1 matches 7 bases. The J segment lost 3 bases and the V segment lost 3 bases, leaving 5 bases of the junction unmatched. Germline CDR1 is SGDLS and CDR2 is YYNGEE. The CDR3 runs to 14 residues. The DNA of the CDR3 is TGTGCCAGCAGCGCCAGGGGGAGAGACACTGAAGCTTTCTTT. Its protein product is CASSARGRDTEAFF.

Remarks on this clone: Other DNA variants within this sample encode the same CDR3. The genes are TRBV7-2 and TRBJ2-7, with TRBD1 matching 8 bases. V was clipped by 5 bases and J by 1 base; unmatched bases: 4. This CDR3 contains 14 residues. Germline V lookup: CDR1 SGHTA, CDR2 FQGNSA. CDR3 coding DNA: TGTGCCAGCAGCCGGACAGGGATATCCTACGAGCAGTACTTC. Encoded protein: CASSRTGISYEQYF.

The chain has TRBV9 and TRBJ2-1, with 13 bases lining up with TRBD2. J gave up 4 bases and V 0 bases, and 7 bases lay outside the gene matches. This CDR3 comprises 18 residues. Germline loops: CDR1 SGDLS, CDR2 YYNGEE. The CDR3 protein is CASSVGTSGRVTYNEQFF. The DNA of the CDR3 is TGTGCCAGCAGCGTAGGAACTAGCGGGAGGGTTACTTACAATGAGCAGTTCTTC. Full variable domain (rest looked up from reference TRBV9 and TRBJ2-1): DSGVTQTPKHLITATGQRVTLRCSPRSGDLSVYWYQQSLDQGLQFLIQYYNGEERAKGNILERFSAQQFPDLHSELNLSSLELGDSALYFCASSVGTSGRVTYNEQFFGPGTRLTVL.

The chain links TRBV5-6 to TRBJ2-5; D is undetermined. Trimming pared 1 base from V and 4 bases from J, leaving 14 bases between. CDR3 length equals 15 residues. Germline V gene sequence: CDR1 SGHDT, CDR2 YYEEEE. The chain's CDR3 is CASSLPRSDRETQYF. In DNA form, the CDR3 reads TGTGCCAGCAGCTTGCCTAGGTCGGATAGAGAGACCCAGTACTTC.